The present entry profiles one TCR beta chain with its context. Its antigen is undetermined. The CDR3 runs to 14 residues. CDR1 is SGHAT, CDR2 FQNNGV, per germline. With 5 bases clipped from V and 4 bases from J, the junction kept 7 bases outside the gene matches. The time point is: blood 4 weeks post-SBRT, at nephrectomy. The treatment was: 15 Gy SBRT to primary tumor, nephrectomy 4 weeks later. This sample is drawn from a study of radiation and T cells in renal cell carcinoma. Study results and caveats: Top tumor clonotypes rose in blood 2 weeks post-radiation, then contracted.

The repertoire was sequenced with immunoSEQ multiplex PCR; TCRdb's copy has only in-frame clones and lacks some. The profile shows about 170,000 clones, about 85% of them singletons. The sample was blood, taken from a patient whose treatment included radiotherapy and nephrectomy. This sequence joins TRBV11-2 and TRBJ1-1; TRBD1 matches 7 bases. The clonotype originates from a woman in her fifties or sixties with renal cell carcinoma. CDR3 nucleotides: TGTGCCAGCAGCCCCCCGACAGGGATCACTGAAGCTTTCTTT. Protein: CASSPPTGITEAFF.